This T cell receptor (beta chain) emerged from a study of T cell responses to AZD1222 COVID-19 vaccine. TCRdb's copy holds only in-frame clones and misses some; the assay was immunoSEQ multiplex PCR. There are around 83,000 clones in the sample; about 92% occur only once, and roughly 5.2% lies in the top ten. Between the trimmed V and J ends, which lost 4 bases and 1 base, there was a span of 11 bases. CDR3 size: 14 residues. Germline CDR1 LNHNV, CDR2 YYDKDF (reference sequence). Sequencing used peripheral blood, obtained on day 0 of AZD1222 vaccination. This TCR was recovered from an adult in good health. The chain links TRBV15 to TRBJ2-7; D uncertain. CDR3 protein: CATSKGSDSYEQYF. DNA of the CDR3: TGTGCCACCAGCAAAGGGTCCGATTCCTACGAGCAGTACTTC.